The T cell receptor beta chain under discussion was sequenced for a study of T-cell reconstitution after alpha-beta-depleted transplantation in children. Preparing the TCRbeta library involved the use of unique molecular identifiers. TCRdb analysed the PCR reads with MiXCR anew, one entry per CDR3 protein. The data contain over 200,000 distinct CDR3 sequences, about 9.2% of them singletons. Germline V gene sequence: CDR1 KGHDR, CDR2 SFDVKD. V dropped 6 bases and J dropped 2 bases, with 16 bases sitting between them. The CDR3 has 15 amino acids. The sequencing here drew on PBMCs from the stem cell graft donor, taken from the stem cell graft. The chain carries TRBV24-1 and TRBJ2-7; D uncertain. The sequence came from a human donor who donated a stem cell graft to a child with acute lymphoblastic leukemia. The CDR3 sequence: CATSPSHTTPYEQYF. The CDR3, as DNA: TGTGCCACCAGTCCCAGTCACACTACTCCCTACGAGCAGTACTTC.